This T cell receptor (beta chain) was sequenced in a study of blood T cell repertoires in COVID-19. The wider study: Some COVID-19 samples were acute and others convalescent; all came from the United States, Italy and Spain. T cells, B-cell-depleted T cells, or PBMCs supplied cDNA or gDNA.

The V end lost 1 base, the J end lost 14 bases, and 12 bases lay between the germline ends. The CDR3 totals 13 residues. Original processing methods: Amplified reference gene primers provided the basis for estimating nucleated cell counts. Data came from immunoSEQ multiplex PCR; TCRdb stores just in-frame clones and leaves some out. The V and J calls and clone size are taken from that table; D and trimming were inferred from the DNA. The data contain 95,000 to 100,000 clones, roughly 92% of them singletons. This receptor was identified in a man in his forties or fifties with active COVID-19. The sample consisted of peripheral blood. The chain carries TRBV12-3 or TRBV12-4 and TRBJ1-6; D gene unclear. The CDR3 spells CASSLVGGRALHF. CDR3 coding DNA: TGTGCCAGCAGTTTAGTTGGCGGGAGGGCCCTCCACTTT.